Each of the 9 T cell receptor beta chains below was sequenced from the same sample in a study of T cells in Graves' hyperthyroidism and ophthalmopathy. RNA transcripts gave rise to amplified TCR beta CDR3 regions. RT-PCR in the first round (using the HTBI primer set) targeted the TCR CDR3. TCRdb used MiXCR to reprocess the multiplex PCR reads, holding one entry per CDR3 protein. This table has 500,000 to 600,000 distinct CDR3 sequences, around 42% appearing once. Sequenced: peripheral blood or thyroid tissue (not recorded which). The source of these receptors is an adult woman with Graves' disease, either hyperthyroidism or ophthalmopathy (not recorded which).

A few counts support this clonotype. The chain has TRBV2 and TRBJ1-2; TRBD1 matches 7 bases. Germline CDR1 and CDR2: SNHLY and FYNNEI. This CDR3 contains 12 residues. V lost 9 bases, J lost 6 bases, and 7 bases stayed unmatched. CDR3 loop: CARRQGEDGYTF. CDR3 sequence (DNA): TGTGCCAGGAGACAGGGAGAGGATGGCTACACCTTC.

This clonotype was seen a handful of times. The chain uses TRBV24-1 and TRBJ1-5; TRBD1 matches 7 bases. This CDR3 comprises 14 residues. From germline, CDR1 is KGHDR and CDR2 SFDVKD. The ends lost 3 bases at V and 5 bases at J; junction bases unmatched: 3. CDR3 protein: CATSDLTGDQPQHF. In DNA form, the CDR3 reads TGTGCCACCAGTGATCTTACAGGGGATCAGCCCCAGCATTTT.

This rearrangement joins TRBV25-1 to TRBJ2-2; the D call may be TRBD1 or TRBD2 (6 bases each). The CDR3 runs to 16 residues. V dropped 4 bases and J dropped 0 bases, with 12 bases sitting between them. Germline V lookup: CDR1 MGHDK, CDR2 SYGVNS. The CDR3 coding sequence is TGTGCCAGCAGTGCCGGGGGCCAAGCGAACACCGGGGAGCTGTTTTTT. Amino acids: CASSAGGQANTGELFF.

The chain has TRBV28 and TRBJ1-5, with D unclear. The germline gives CDR1 MDHEN, CDR2 SYDVKM. The CDR3 totals 14 residues. The germline V and J ends were trimmed by 2 bases and 6 bases, with 11 bases remaining between them. This chain's CDR3 is CASSLKGLLQPQHF. The CDR3 region has the DNA TGTGCCAGCAGTTTAAAGGGTCTTCTTCAGCCCCAGCATTTT. Full variable domain (remainder filled in from reference TRBV28 and TRBJ1-5): DVKVTQSSRYLVKRTGEKVFLECVQDMDHENMFWYRQDPGLGLRLIYFSYDVKMKEKGDIPEGYSVSREKKERFSLILESASTNQTSMYLCASSLKGLLQPQHFGDGTRLSIL.

A remark on this clonotype: It is likely a read error, because the conserved phenylalanine at the end of the CDR3 is missing. The DNA is omitted, as the CDR3 cannot be located on it reliably, and the CDR3 follows TCRdb's listing. The chain has TRBV7-9 and TRBJ2-1. The germline gives CDR1 SEHNR, CDR2 FQNEAQ (reference sequence). The CDR3 is 16 residues long, ends included. CDR3 in amino acids: CASSLETGSSYNEPLC.

This clonotype was picked up many times. One junction end disagrees with the germline gene, perhaps due to a read error. This chain uses TRBV10-3 with TRBJ2-7; 13 positions agree with TRBD2. This CDR3 is built from 17 residues. In germline, CDR1 is ENHRY, CDR2 SYGVKD. The CDR3 spells CAISEIRLRTSGSGSLF. For the CDR3, the DNA is TGTGCCATCAGTGAGATTAGATTGAGGACTAGCGGGAGCGGGAGCCTCTTC.

This clonotype has at least ten counts. V usage is TRBV24-1 and J usage is TRBJ2-5, with TRBD2 matching 12 bases. V lost 4 bases to trimming and J lost 0 bases; unmatched junction nucleotides: 5. The CDR3 covers 17 residues. The V gene's germline CDR1 is KGHDR and CDR2 SFDVKD. CDR3 region: CATSDTRLAGDQETQYF. The CDR3, as DNA: TGTGCCACCAGTGACACAAGACTAGCGGGAGACCAAGAGACCCAGTACTTC.

Of note for this clonotype: The CDR3 does not close with the conserved phenylalanine or tryptophan, likely indicating a read error. It is unclear where the CDR3 begins or ends on the DNA, so no DNA is shown, and the CDR3 is as TCRdb lists it. This chain links TRBV5-1 with TRBJ2-6. The CDR3 spans 8 amino acids, including both terminal residues. Germline loops: CDR1 SGHRS, CDR2 YFSETQ. Here the CDR3 reads CASSPTGT.

The sample holds many counts of this clonotype. The chain is built from TRBV14 and TRBJ2-5, with D hard to call. The V gene's germline CDR1 is SGHDN and CDR2 FVKESK. V was clipped by 1 base and J by 5 bases, with 11 bases between them. CDR3 length: 14 amino acids. CDR3 DNA: TGTGCCAGCAGCCAAGGGGCGGTAGGGGAGACCCAGTACTTC. It is translated as CASSQGAVGETQYF.